This T cell receptor (beta chain) is from a study of blood T cell repertoires in COVID-19. Study-level background: T cells, B-cell-depleted T cells, or PBMCs supplied cDNA or gDNA.

As processed by the authors: Researchers report that nucleated cell counts were estimated from reference gene primer amplification. The assay was immunoSEQ multiplex PCR, and TCRdb's table has in-frame clones only and misses some. V and J calls and clone size are as listed in that table; D and trimming were resolved from the DNA. The table lists around 150,000 clones, about 84% of them singletons. This CDR3 contains 14 residues. With 2 bases removed from V and 7 bases from J, the gap between germline ends came to 14 bases. In assigning cohorts, the study relied on participant-reported clinical history.

The specimen was PBMCs or T cells enriched from blood (not recorded which). The sequence was obtained from a man aged 35 to 55 who had recovered from COVID-19. V usage is TRBV23-1 and J usage is TRBJ1-2, with D hard to call. TRBV23-1 counts as an open reading frame of uncertain function. In nucleotides, the CDR3 is TGCGCCAGCAGTCAACGTTGTCCAGGTGCTGGCTACACCTTC. It encodes CASSQRCPGAGYTF.